The following is a T cell receptor beta chain sequence with its context. This specimen comes from a study of blood T cell repertoires in COVID-19. About the research overall: PBMCs, B-cell-depleted T cells, or T cells provided the cDNA or gDNA that made up the material.

In the authors' methods: The assay estimated nucleated cells by amplifying reference gene primers. Measured with immunoSEQ multiplex PCR; TCRdb has only the in-frame clones, and not every one. The V and J calls and the clone size are those of that table, but D and trimming were determined from the DNA. The sample lists around 140,000 clones, 75% to 90% occurring once. Seattle researchers signed up patients amid active infection and tracked them longitudinally. The TCR was taken from a man in his sixties with COVID-19, enrolled during active disease. Sequenced sample: peripheral blood.

As DNA, the CDR3 is TGTGCCACCAGTGGTCCCAGTAACACTGAAGCTTTCTTT. It is translated as CATSGPSNTEAFF. This sequence joins TRBV24-1 and TRBJ1-1; no clear D. The CDR3 consists of 13 residues. V dropped 5 bases and J dropped 2 bases, with 8 bases sitting between them. Germline CDR1 and CDR2: KGHDR and SFDVKD.